One sample yielded the 24 T cell receptor beta chains listed below, sequenced in a study of blood T cell repertoires in COVID-19 (TCRdb year 2020). Library construction relied on the immunoSEQ multiplex PCR assay. Sourced from immuneACCESS, this table was stored by TCRdb with only in-frame sequences that have V and J called. A share of the clones is absent; for the studies checked, an unresolved V gene accounts for under half, and the remainder has no known explanation. This sample is represented by 210,000 or so clones; approximately 80% of them were singletons. The top ten clonotypes cover about 1.8% of the sample. The sample was PBMCs or T cells enriched from blood (not recorded which). The receptors here all came from a man in his sixties who had recovered from COVID-19.

The genes are TRBV11-1 and TRBJ2-1; tentative D call: TRBD1 (5 bases). Germline V gene sequence: CDR1 SGHAT, CDR2 FQDESV (reference sequence). Deletions cut 6 bases from V and 1 base from J, with 13 bases between. The CDR3 runs 15 residues. In DNA form, the CDR3 reads TGTGCCAGCAGTATTAGCAGGGATTCCTACAATGAGCAGTTCTTC. It codes for CASSISRDSYNEQFF.

The chain joins TRBV27 to TRBJ1-1; TRBD1 might be the D (5 bases). V shed 4 bases and J shed 4 bases, with 22 bases lying between them. CDR1 is MNHEY and CDR2 is SMNVEV in the germline V gene (reference sequence). The CDR3 runs 17 residues. The CDR3: CASSSTLRRGSTTEAFF. The CDR3, as DNA: TGTGCCAGCAGTTCCACCCTCAGACGGGGGTCGACCACTGAAGCTTTCTTT.

The gene calls are TRBV10-3 and TRBJ2-2; no definite D call. The CDR3 runs 12 residues. Germline CDR1 reads ENHRY; CDR2 reads SYGVKD. The ends were cut back, 7 bases at V and 3 bases at J, with 6 bases in the middle. Written as DNA, the CDR3 is TGTGCCATCAATGCGGACACCGGGGAGCTGTTTTTT. Translation gives CAINADTGELFF.

This chain uses TRBV5-4 with TRBJ2-3; TRBD2 matches 11 bases. CDR3 length: 17 amino acids. Trimming took 3 bases from V and 1 from J; bases not matched to a gene: 7. Germline CDR1 SGHNT, CDR2 YYREEE (reference sequence). CDR3 region: CASSSRLAGSGTDTQYF. The DNA of the CDR3 is TGTGCCAGCAGCTCCCGACTAGCGGGGTCTGGCACAGATACGCAGTATTTT.

Concerning this clone itself: Other DNA sequences in the same sample also yield this CDR3. The CDR3 loop is CASSYSRQGYNEQFF. For the CDR3, the DNA is TGTGCCAGCAGTTACTCCCGGCAGGGCTACAATGAGCAGTTCTTC. The V gene is TRBV6-5, the J gene TRBJ2-1, with D maybe TRBD1 (5 bases). CDR1 MNHEY and CDR2 SVGAGI come from the germline V gene. This CDR3 is built from 15 residues. The ends were cut back, 0 bases at V and 3 bases at J, with 9 bases in the middle.

This clone was seen a handful of times. The chain combines TRBV19 with TRBJ2-1; D is perhaps TRBD1 (6 bases). This CDR3 region has 15 residues. CDR1 is LNHDA and CDR2 is SQIVND in the germline V gene (reference sequence). Trimming left V 5 bases short and J 2 bases short, with 13 bases between. The CDR3 spells CASSPRQVPYNEQFF. The CDR3 nucleotides are TGTGCCAGTAGTCCTCGACAGGTCCCCTACAATGAGCAGTTCTTC.

A remark on this clone: A junction boundary mismatches the germline segment, possibly from a read error. The rearrangement uses TRBV29-1 and TRBJ1-1, with TRBD1 matching over 8 bases. Germline CDR1 is SQVTM and CDR2 is ANQGSEA. The CDR3 has 13 residues. CDR3 sequence (DNA): TGCAGCGCTCGACAGGGGACGAACGCTGAAGCTTTCTTT. Translated: CSARQGTNAEAFF. Together with reference TRBV29-1 and TRBJ1-1, the CDR3 gives the full variable domain: SAVISQKPSRDICQRGTSLTIQCQVDSQVTMMFWYRQQPGQSLTLIATANQGSEATYESGFVIDKFPISRPNLTFSTLTVSNMSPEDSSIYLCSARQGTNAEAFFGQGTRLTVV.

V is TRBV19 and J is TRBJ1-5; 9 bases are shared with TRBD1. Germline lookup yields CDR1 LNHDA and CDR2 SQIVND (reference sequence). The J segment lost 2 bases and the V segment lost 6 bases, leaving 2 bases of the junction unmatched. The length of the CDR3 is 14 residues. The CDR3: CASRRDRGNQPQHF. CDR3 bases: TGTGCCAGTAGGAGGGACAGGGGCAATCAGCCCCAGCATTTT. Looking up the rest from reference TRBV19 and TRBJ1-5 gives the full variable domain: DGGITQSPKYLFRKEGQNVTLSCEQNLNHDAMYWYRQDPGQGLRLIYYSQIVNDFQKGDIAEGYSVSREKKESFPLTVTSAQKNPTAFYLCASRRDRGNQPQHFGDGTRLSIL.

The chain has TRBV11-1 and TRBJ2-5; 7 bases map to TRBD1. Per germline, CDR1 SGHAT and CDR2 FQDESV (reference sequence). This CDR3 has 13 residues. The junction had 2 bases not matched to a gene; V was cut back by 5 bases and J by 2 bases. The CDR3 loop is CASSGDRQETQYF. The CDR3 region has the DNA TGTGCCAGCAGCGGGGACAGACAAGAGACCCAGTACTTC. Combining the CDR3 with reference TRBV11-1 and TRBJ2-5 gives the whole variable domain EAEVAQSPRYKITEKSQAVAFWCDPISGHATLYWYRQILGQGPELLVQFQDESVVDDSQLPKDRFSAERLKGVDSTLKIQPAELGDSAMYLCASSGDRQETQYFGPGTRLLVL.

V is TRBV5-4 and J is TRBJ2-7; tentative D call: TRBD2 (5 bases). V was clipped by 5 bases and J by 3 bases, with 18 bases between them. The germline V gene encodes CDR1 SGHNT and CDR2 YYREEE (reference sequence). The CDR3 consists of 15 residues. The CDR3 region is CASRVYRGSIYEQYF. The CDR3 region has the DNA TGTGCCAGCAGGGTTTATCGGGGATCGATCTACGAGCAGTACTTC.

The CDR3 sequence is CASSDNGNTEAFF. The CDR3 coding sequence is TGTGCCAGCAGTGATAACGGGAACACTGAAGCTTTCTTT. The chain recombines TRBV2 with TRBJ1-1; D is unresolved. The V end was cut by 3 bases, the J end by 1 base, with 6 bases between. The CDR3 totals 13 residues. The germline gives CDR1 SNHLY, CDR2 FYNNEI.

In this sample, this clone turned up once. V is TRBV6-2 or TRBV6-3 and J is TRBJ2-7; 10 nucleotides match TRBD1. CDR1 MNHEY and CDR2 SVGEGT come from the germline V gene. Unmatched junction bases numbered 8, after V lost 6 bases and J lost 9 bases. The CDR3 runs to 13 residues. The CDR3: CASSWTGGFRQYF. DNA of the CDR3: TGTGCCAGCAGCTGGACAGGGGGATTTAGGCAGTACTTC.

This chain connects TRBV25-1 to TRBJ2-1; 9 positions agree with TRBD1. V lost 10 bases and J lost 8; bases outside the gene matches: 15. Looked up from germline, CDR1 is MGHDK and CDR2 is SYGVNS. The CDR3 has 15 residues. The CDR3 DNA reads as TGTGCCACCGTCTCCGGGACAGGGTTTAGGGATGAGCAGTTCTTC. This gives the protein CATVSGTGFRDEQFF.

V usage is TRBV7-6 and J usage is TRBJ1-1; the match to TRBD1 covers 10 bases. J lost 4 bases, V lost 5 bases, and 7 bases had no gene match. Germline lookup yields CDR1 SGHVS and CDR2 FNYEAQ. The CDR3 runs to 15 residues. CDR3 protein: CASSPLRDRGTEAFF. The CDR3, as DNA: TGTGCCAGCAGCCCACTACGGGACAGGGGCACTGAAGCTTTCTTT.

The rearrangement uses TRBV15 and TRBJ2-7, with TRBD1 as a possible D gene (6 bases). V was cut by 0 bases and J by 4 bases, with 13 bases left in between. The V gene's germline CDR1 is LNHNV and CDR2 YYDKDF (reference sequence). This CDR3 region has 15 residues. CDR3 region: CATSRETGSRYEQYF. For the CDR3, the DNA is TGTGCCACCAGCAGAGAAACAGGGTCGCGGTACGAGCAGTACTTC.

V usage is TRBV5-1 and J usage is TRBJ1-1; 9 bases are shared with TRBD1. CDR1 is SGHRS and CDR2 is YFSETQ in the germline V gene. V shed 5 bases, J shed 1 base, and the junction held 3 bases outside the gene matches. The CDR3 totals 14 residues. The CDR3 protein is CASSKTGGNTEAFF. The CDR3 DNA sequence: TGCGCCAGCAGTAAGACAGGGGGGAACACTGAAGCTTTCTTT.

The J gene is TRBJ2-5, the V gene TRBV6-6; 9 nucleotides match TRBD1. The ends lost 4 bases at V and 1 base at J; junction bases unmatched: 1. This CDR3 has 14 amino acids. Looked up from germline, CDR1 is MNHNY and CDR2 is SVGAGI (reference sequence). The CDR3 here is CASSSDRGQETQYF. CDR3 DNA: TGTGCCAGCAGTTCGGACAGGGGCCAAGAGACCCAGTACTTC.

This chain uses TRBV12-5 with TRBJ1-6, with TRBD1 identical over 9 bases. This CDR3 spans 14 amino acids. Germline V gene sequence: CDR1 LGHNT, CDR2 FRNRAP. The V and J ends lost 3 bases and 9 bases, in that order; junction bases with no gene match: 3. CDR3 amino acids: CASGFGDRVSPLHF. As DNA, the CDR3 is TGTGCTAGTGGTTTTGGGGACAGGGTTTCACCCCTCCACTTT.

In its sample, this clone was seen once. The chain couples TRBV5-1 to TRBJ1-2; 9 bases line up with TRBD1. The V segment lost 2 bases and the J segment 6 bases; nucleotides outside the gene matches: 11. The V gene's germline CDR1 is SGHRS and CDR2 YFSETQ. This CDR3 is 16 amino acids long. The chain's CDR3 is CASSLLDGTGQDGYTF. CDR3 coding DNA: TGCGCCAGCAGCTTACTAGACGGGACAGGGCAGGATGGCTACACCTTC.

As concerns this clone: The same CDR3 also results from other DNA sequences found in this sample. The chain is built from TRBV18 and TRBJ2-7; 10 positions agree with TRBD1. Germline lookup yields CDR1 KGHSH and CDR2 LQKENI. Losses at the gene ends were 0 bases for V and 4 bases for J; bases not matched to a gene: 0. CDR3 size: 14 residues. The CDR3 spells CASSPPGQGYEQYF. Here the CDR3 DNA reads TGTGCCAGCTCACCACCGGGACAGGGGTACGAGCAGTACTTC.

J is TRBJ1-2 and V is TRBV5-6; possibly TRBD1 for D (5 bases). V gave up 0 bases and J gave up 3 bases, with 9 bases separating them. The germline CDR1 and CDR2 sequences are SGHDT and YYEEEE. CDR3 length equals 14 residues. The CDR3 nucleotides are TGTGCCAGCAGCTTGGTGGGGGGACACTATGGCTACACCTTC. It yields the protein CASSLVGGHYGYTF.

The J gene is TRBJ1-4, the V gene TRBV3-1 (or the pseudogene TRBV3-2); 8 bases agree with TRBD1. The ends lost 1 base at V and 5 bases at J; junction bases unmatched: 3. CDR1 is LGHDT, CDR2 YNNKEL, per germline (reference sequence). The CDR3 loop spans 15 amino acids. The CDR3 protein is CASSQGGQGNEKLFF. In DNA, the CDR3 is TGTGCCAGCAGCCAAGGTGGACAGGGAAATGAAAAACTGTTTTTT.

The chain uses TRBV19 and TRBJ1-2; 9 nucleotides match TRBD1. V lost 4 bases and J lost 7; bases outside the gene matches: 10. Per the germline V gene, CDR1 is LNHDA and CDR2 is SQIVND (reference sequence). The CDR3 length is 15 residues. The DNA of the CDR3 is TGTGCCAGTAGTAGGGAAACCGGGACAGGGACTGGCTACACCTTC. It yields the protein CASSRETGTGTGYTF. The full variable domain, rest sourced from reference TRBV19 and TRBJ1-2, is DGGITQSPKYLFRKEGQNVTLSCEQNLNHDAMYWYRQDPGQGLRLIYYSQIVNDFQKGDIAEGYSVSREKKESFPLTVTSAQKNPTAFYLCASSRETGTGTGYTFGSGTRLTVV.

The chain combines TRBV10-3 with TRBJ2-7; maybe TRBD2 (5 bases). This CDR3 region has 16 residues. The germline V gene encodes CDR1 ENHRY and CDR2 SYGVKD. V lost 3 bases and J lost 0, with 15 bases in between. The CDR3 reads CAISDYNRGASYEQYF. DNA for the CDR3: TGTGCCATCAGTGACTACAACCGGGGAGCCTCCTACGAGCAGTACTTC.